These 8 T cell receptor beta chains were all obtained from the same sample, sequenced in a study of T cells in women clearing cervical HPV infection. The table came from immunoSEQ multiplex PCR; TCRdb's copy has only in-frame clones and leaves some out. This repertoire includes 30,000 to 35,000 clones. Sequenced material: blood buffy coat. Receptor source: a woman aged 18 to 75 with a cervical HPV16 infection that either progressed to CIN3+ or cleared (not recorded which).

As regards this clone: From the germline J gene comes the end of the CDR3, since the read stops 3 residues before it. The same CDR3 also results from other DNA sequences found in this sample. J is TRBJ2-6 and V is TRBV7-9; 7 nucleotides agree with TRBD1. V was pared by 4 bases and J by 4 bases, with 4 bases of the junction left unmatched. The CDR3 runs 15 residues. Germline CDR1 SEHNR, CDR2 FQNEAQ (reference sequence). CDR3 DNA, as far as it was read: TGTGCCAGCAGCTCCAGGGGGTCCGGGGCCAACGTC. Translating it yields CASSSRGSGANV. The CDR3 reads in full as CASSSRGSGANVLTF. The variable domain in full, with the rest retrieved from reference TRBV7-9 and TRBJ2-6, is DTGVSQNPRHKITKRGQNVTFRCDPISEHNRLYWYRQTLGQGPEFLTYFQNEAQLEKSRLLSDRFSAERPKGSFSTLEIQRTEQGDSAMYLCASSSRGSGANVLTFGAGSRLTVL.

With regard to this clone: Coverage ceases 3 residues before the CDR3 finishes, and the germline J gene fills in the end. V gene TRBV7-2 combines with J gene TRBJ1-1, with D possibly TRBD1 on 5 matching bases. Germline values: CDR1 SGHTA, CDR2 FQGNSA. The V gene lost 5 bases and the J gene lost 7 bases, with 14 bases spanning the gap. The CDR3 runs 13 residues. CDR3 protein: CASSPPRESEAFF. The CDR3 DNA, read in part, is TGTGCCAGCAGCCCCCCCAGGGAGAGTGAA.

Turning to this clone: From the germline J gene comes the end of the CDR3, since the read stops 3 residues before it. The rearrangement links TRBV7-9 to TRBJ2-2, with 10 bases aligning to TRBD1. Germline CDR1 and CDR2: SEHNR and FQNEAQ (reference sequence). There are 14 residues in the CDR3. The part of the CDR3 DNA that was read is TGTGCCAGCAGCCCGGGACAGGGGAGAGAAAAG. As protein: CASSPGQGREK. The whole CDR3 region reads CASSPGQGREKLFF.

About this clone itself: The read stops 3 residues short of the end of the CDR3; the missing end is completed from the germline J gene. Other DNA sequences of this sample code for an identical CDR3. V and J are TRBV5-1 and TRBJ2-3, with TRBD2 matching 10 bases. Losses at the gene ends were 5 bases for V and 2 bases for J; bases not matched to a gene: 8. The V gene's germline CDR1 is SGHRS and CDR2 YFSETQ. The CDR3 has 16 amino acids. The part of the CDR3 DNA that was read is TGCGCCAGCAGGTTAGGACTAGCGGCAACCACAGATACG. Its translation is CASRLGLAATTDT. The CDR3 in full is CASRLGLAATTDTQYF.

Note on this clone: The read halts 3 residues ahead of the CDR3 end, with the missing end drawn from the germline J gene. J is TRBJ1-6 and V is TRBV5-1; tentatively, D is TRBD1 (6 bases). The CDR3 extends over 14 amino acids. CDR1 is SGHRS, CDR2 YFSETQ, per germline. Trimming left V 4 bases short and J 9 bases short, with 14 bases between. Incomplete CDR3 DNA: TGCGCCAGCAGCCAACAGGGTTTAGGTTCACCC. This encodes CASSQQGLGSP. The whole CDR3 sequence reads CASSQQGLGSPLHF.

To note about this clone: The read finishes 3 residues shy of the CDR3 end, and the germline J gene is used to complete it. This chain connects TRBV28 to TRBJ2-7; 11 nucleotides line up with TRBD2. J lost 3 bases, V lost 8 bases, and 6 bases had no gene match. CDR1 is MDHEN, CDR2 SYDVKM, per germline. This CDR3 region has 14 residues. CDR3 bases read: TGTGCCAGCGGCCCCGGGACTAGCGGCTACGAG. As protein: CASGPGTSGYE. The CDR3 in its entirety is CASGPGTSGYEQYF.

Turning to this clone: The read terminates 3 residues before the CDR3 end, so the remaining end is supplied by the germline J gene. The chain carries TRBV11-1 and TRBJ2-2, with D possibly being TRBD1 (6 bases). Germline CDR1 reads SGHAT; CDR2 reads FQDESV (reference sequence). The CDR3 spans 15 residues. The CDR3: CASSLQGSRNEKLFF. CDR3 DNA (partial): TGTGCCAGCAGCCTGCAGGGGTCTAGGAATGAAAAG.

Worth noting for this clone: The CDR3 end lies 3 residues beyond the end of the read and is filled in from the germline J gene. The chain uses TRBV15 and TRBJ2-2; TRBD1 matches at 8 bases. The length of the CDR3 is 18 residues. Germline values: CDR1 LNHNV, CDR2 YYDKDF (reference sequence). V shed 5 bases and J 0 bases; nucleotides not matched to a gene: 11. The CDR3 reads CATSAARQGPTNTGELFF. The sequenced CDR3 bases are TGTGCCACCAGCGCAGCTCGACAGGGGCCCACGAACACCGGGGAG.